The entry that follows covers one T cell receptor beta chain sequence. This sample was included in a study of blood T cell repertoires in COVID-19. CDR1 is PRHDT and CDR2 is FYEKMQ in the germline V gene (reference sequence). The CDR3 spans 15 residues. V lost 2 bases and J 0 bases, leaving 9 bases between the germline ends. Generated by immunoSEQ multiplex PCR, the TCRdb table keeps only in-frame clones and is missing some. The profile shows about 360,000 clones, about 80% of them singletons. The V call is TRBV13, the J call TRBJ2-3; D ambiguous. The sequence was collected from a human donor with acute or convalescent COVID-19. The donor label of this sample is uncertain. Material: peripheral blood. CDR3 amino acids: CASSLISASTDTQYF. DNA for the CDR3: TGTGCCAGCAGCTTAATTTCCGCGAGCACAGATACGCAGTATTTT.